Listed here is a single TCR beta chain. For the second PCR, which ran for about 6 to 12 cycles, a sample-barcoded 5' primer and a J-beta primer mix were used. Via MiXCR, TCRdb re-called the 5' RACE reads, giving one row per CDR3 protein. Of about 800,000 distinct CDR3 sequences in the sample, just under 25% were seen once. The data were taken from a study of blood T cells in healthy people across ages. Germline CDR1 and CDR2: DFQATT and SNEGSKA (reference sequence). The CDR3 length is 16 residues. Trimming at V came to 6 bases and at J to 2 bases, leaving 15 bases not matched to a gene. These data also featured in a second study, about T cells of mothers and their children.

Sequenced sample: blood. V and J are TRBV20-1 and TRBJ2-5, with TRBD2 matching over 7 bases. This receptor was identified in a boy between 10 and 17 years old in good health. The CDR3 DNA follows: TGCAGTGCGGAGTCACAGCGGCTAGCGGTACAAGAGACCCAGTACTTC. It is translated as CSAESQRLAVQETQYF.